This entry lists 23 T cell receptor beta chains sequenced from one sample in a study of cytomegalovirus exposure and HLA in healthy donors. The PCR employed 60 Vbeta primers together with 13 Jbeta primers. The protocol was immunoSEQ multiplex PCR, while the TCRdb copy is restricted to in-frame clones and leaves out a portion. The sample includes about 190,000 clones, almost 75% of them seen just once. The specimen was PBMCs. These receptors all stem from a woman younger than 45 in good health and CMV-seropositive.

V usage is TRBV6-1 and J usage is TRBJ2-2; D remains unclear. Trimming removed 6 bases from V and 7 bases from J, with 3 bases in between. The CDR3 spans 10 residues. Germline CDR1 and CDR2: MNHNS and SASEGT. The CDR3 DNA reads as TGTGCCAGCAGCCTCGGGGAGCTGTTTTTT. Amino acids: CASSLGELFF.

This clone was seen once. The V call is TRBV2, the J call TRBJ2-5, with 7 bases fitting TRBD2. Trimming removed 0 bases from V and 3 bases from J; junction bases left unmatched: 1. The CDR3 has 14 amino acids. Germline lookup yields CDR1 SNHLY and CDR2 FYNNEI. The DNA for the CDR3 is TGTGCCAGCAGTGAAGCGCTAGCGGAAGAGACCCAGTACTTC. Protein: CASSEALAEETQYF.

This chain uses TRBV6-1 with TRBJ2-2; no reliable D call. Germline-derived CDR1 and CDR2 are MNHNS and SASEGT. V shed 2 bases and J shed 4 bases, with 5 bases lying between them. This CDR3 contains 13 residues. CDR3 sequence: CASSEPVTGELFF. CDR3 bases: TGTGCCAGCAGTGAACCGGTCACCGGGGAGCTGTTTTTT.

CDR3 nucleotides: TGTGCCAGCGGACGGGGAAATGAAAAACTGTTTTTT. Its translation: CASGRGNEKLFF. The chain employs TRBV19 and TRBJ1-4; D is uncertain. Germline V gene sequence: CDR1 LNHDA, CDR2 SQIVND (reference sequence). The CDR3 extends over 12 amino acids. V lost 9 bases to trimming and J lost 5 bases, with 10 bases between them.

The J gene is TRBJ2-5, the V gene TRBV5-1, with TRBD2 identical over 11 bases. The CDR3 length is 18 residues. CDR1 SGHRS and CDR2 YFSETQ come from the germline V gene. V shed 4 bases and J 2 bases; nucleotides not matched to a gene: 13. DNA for the CDR3: TGCGCCAGCAGCACCTCCCCCACTAGCGGGAGTTTTCAAGAGACCCAGTACTTC. Translated: CASSTSPTSGSFQETQYF. Full variable domain (missing parts from reference TRBV5-1 and TRBJ2-5): KAGVTQTPRYLIKTRGQQVTLSCSPISGHRSVSWYQQTPGQGLQFLFEYFSETQRNKGNFPGRFSGRQFSNSRSEMNVSTLELGDSALYLCASSTSPTSGSFQETQYFGPGTRLLVL.

V and J are TRBV27 and TRBJ1-1; D perhaps matches TRBD1 (5 bases). Deletions cut 3 bases from V and 1 base from J, with 9 bases between. The CDR3 sequence is 14 residues long. Germline CDR1 reads MNHEY; CDR2 reads SMNVEV (reference sequence). Here the CDR3 DNA reads TGTGCCAGCAGTTTTCGCCAGGGGAACACTGAAGCTTTCTTT. It codes for CASSFRQGNTEAFF.

The chain recombines TRBV2 with TRBJ2-7, with 12 positions matching TRBD2. The germline V gene has CDR1 SNHLY and CDR2 FYNNEI. V lost 2 bases and J lost 4; bases outside the gene matches: 9. The CDR3 sequence is 17 residues long. The CDR3 region is CASSEKASGRARYEQYF. In nucleotides, the CDR3 is TGTGCCAGCAGTGAAAAGGCTAGCGGGAGGGCCAGGTACGAGCAGTACTTC.

The chain recombines TRBV6-7 with TRBJ2-2; 14 nucleotides align to TRBD2. TRBV6-7 falls under the ORF class, with uncertain function. This CDR3 comprises 18 residues. V gave up 0 bases and J gave up 7 bases; unmatched junction bases: 7. CDR3 loop: CASSYSGTSGRLDGELFF. The CDR3 nucleotides read TGTGCCAGCAGTTACTCCGGGACTAGCGGGAGATTGGACGGGGAGCTGTTTTTT.

Concerning this clone: At the DNA level, this CDR3 is encoded by other sequences in the same sample as well. J is TRBJ2-3 and V is TRBV5-1, with D perhaps TRBD1 (6 bases). Germline V gene data show CDR1 as SGHRS and CDR2 as YFSETQ. The CDR3 is 13 amino acids. Deletions cut 6 bases from V and 0 bases from J, with 8 bases between. CDR3 sequence (DNA): TGCGCCAGCAAACAGGGAAGCACAGATACGCAGTATTTT. Its protein product is CASKQGSTDTQYF.

The CDR3 DNA reads as TGCGCCAGCAGCCGGGACACCTCTGGAAACACCATATATTTT. This sequence encodes CASSRDTSGNTIYF. This chain connects TRBV5-1 to TRBJ1-3; weak D call: TRBD1 (6 bases). In germline, CDR1 is SGHRS, CDR2 YFSETQ. This CDR3 comprises 14 residues. V lost 4 bases and J 0 bases, leaving 8 bases between the germline ends.

The chain uses TRBV5-1 and TRBJ1-3, with D unclear. The CDR3 sequence is 16 residues long. Germline values: CDR1 SGHRS, CDR2 YFSETQ. Trimming shortened V by 4 bases and J by 0 bases, and 14 bases separated the two germline ends. CDR3 in DNA: TGCGCCAGCAGCGCCTCTTTAGTGAGCTCTGGAAACACCATATATTTT. Amino acid sequence: CASSASLVSSGNTIYF.

This clone has more than one count but fewer than ten. This sequence joins TRBV9 and TRBJ1-4; TRBD1 might be the D (6 bases). Per germline, CDR1 SGDLS and CDR2 YYNGEE. The CDR3 totals 14 residues. V was cut by 4 bases and J by 8 bases, with 15 bases left in between. For the CDR3, the DNA is TGTGCCAGCAGCCCGGACAGCAGGCAAGAAAAACTGTTTTTT. Its translation: CASSPDSRQEKLFF.

This chain uses TRBV6-5 with TRBJ1-1; TRBD1 aligns across 7 bases. Trimming took 4 bases from V and 10 from J; bases not matched to a gene: 9. Germline CDR1 and CDR2: MNHEY and SVGAGI. The CDR3 covers 13 residues. CDR3 bases: TGTGCCAGCAGTTTAACAGGGGCACATTCAGCTTTCTTT. It codes for CASSLTGAHSAFF.

This clone was detected only a few times. Here the CDR3 DNA reads TGTGCCAGCAGGGAATCGGGGGATGCTCGAAAACTGTTTTTT. It translates to CASRESGDARKLFF. J is TRBJ1-4 and V is TRBV28, with a weak D call TRBD1 (5 bases). Trimming removed 6 bases from V and 10 bases from J, with 18 bases in between. From germline, CDR1 is MDHEN and CDR2 SYDVKM. The CDR3 is 14 residues long.

The rearrangement links TRBV6-4 to TRBJ2-7; 7 bases are a match to TRBD2. Trimming at V came to 3 bases and at J to 0 bases, leaving 2 bases not matched to a gene. Germline lookup yields CDR1 MRHNA and CDR2 SNTAGT. The CDR3 loop spans 14 amino acids. The CDR3 nucleotides are TGTGCCAGCAGTGAGGCTAGCGGCTCCTACGAGCAGTACTTC. It is translated as CASSEASGSYEQYF.

V usage is TRBV14 and J usage is TRBJ1-1; 9 bases fit TRBD1. This CDR3 is built from 14 residues. Germline CDR1 is SGHDN and CDR2 is FVKESK. The V segment lost 6 bases and the J segment 11 bases; nucleotides outside the gene matches: 13. The CDR3 bases are TGTGCCAGCAGGGACCGGGACAGGGTTTCGGCGGCTTTCTTT. It codes for CASRDRDRVSAAFF.

The table lists this clone with a few counts. J is TRBJ1-5 and V is TRBV28; TRBD1 is a possible D gene (6 bases). V lost 6 bases to trimming and J lost 1 base, with 10 bases between them. CDR1 is MDHEN, CDR2 SYDVKM, per germline. CDR3 length equals 14 residues. In DNA, the CDR3 is TGTGCCAGCAGGTTAGGGGGGAGCAATCAGCCCCAGCATTTT. Amino acids: CASRLGGSNQPQHF.

This clone was counted between two and nine times. The chain uses TRBV5-1 and TRBJ2-5; 7 bases line up with TRBD1. Looked up from germline, CDR1 is SGHRS and CDR2 is YFSETQ. After removal of 2 bases from V and 1 base from J, the junction contained 5 bases not matched to a gene. The CDR3 contains 15 residues. The CDR3 bases are TGCGCCAGCAGCTTCGACTACAGGGGCCAAGAGACCCAGTACTTC. As protein: CASSFDYRGQETQYF.

The chain has TRBV2 and TRBJ2-2, with TRBD2 matching over 10 bases. This CDR3 contains 14 residues. Germline assignment: CDR1 SNHLY and CDR2 FYNNEI. After removal of 11 bases from V and 3 bases from J, the junction contained 6 bases not matched to a gene. The DNA for the CDR3 is TGTGCCGGAAGAGCGGGAGGGTACACCGGGGAGCTGTTTTTT. Protein: CAGRAGGYTGELFF. Filled out from reference TRBV2 and TRBJ2-2, the complete variable domain reads EPEVTQTPSHQVTQMGQEVILRCVPISNHLYFYWYRQILGQKVEFLVSFYNNEISEKSEIFDDQFSVERPDGSNFTLKIRSTKLEDSAMYFCAGRAGGYTGELFFGEGSRLTVL.

The chain couples TRBV6-5 to TRBJ1-1; D remains unclear. There are 16 residues in the CDR3. Looked up from germline, CDR1 is MNHEY and CDR2 is SVGAGI. V was pared by 0 bases and J by 0 bases, with 11 bases between. This chain's CDR3 is CASSYSRRQVNTEAFF. DNA of the CDR3: TGTGCCAGCAGTTACTCGAGACGACAAGTGAACACTGAAGCTTTCTTT.

The rearrangement joins TRBV4-2 to TRBJ2-2; D may be TRBD2 (6 bases). The V gene's germline CDR1 is LGHNA and CDR2 YNFKEQ. V was shortened by 4 bases and J by 7 bases, with 16 bases between the two germline ends. This CDR3 is 15 amino acids long. CDR3 sequence reads: CASSPQEGEVGELFF. CDR3 bases: TGTGCCAGCAGCCCTCAGGAGGGAGAGGTCGGGGAGCTGTTTTTT.

The chain combines TRBV6-6 with TRBJ2-7; no firm D call. Trimming took off 8 bases at V and 4 bases at J, with 12 bases between the two ends. CDR1 and CDR2 (germline): MNHNY, SVGAGI (reference sequence). The CDR3 has 12 amino acids. CDR3 region: CASGSLVYEQYF. CDR3 nucleotide sequence: TGTGCCAGCGGAAGCCTAGTATACGAGCAGTACTTC.

J is TRBJ2-7 and V is TRBV11-2; no clear D. The CDR3 loop spans 13 amino acids. Germline values: CDR1 SGHAT, CDR2 FQNNGV. V dropped 5 bases and J dropped 2 bases, with 10 bases sitting between them. DNA for the CDR3: TGTGCCAGCAGCCCCGCACTCACCTACGAGCAGTACTTC. Translation gives CASSPALTYEQYF.